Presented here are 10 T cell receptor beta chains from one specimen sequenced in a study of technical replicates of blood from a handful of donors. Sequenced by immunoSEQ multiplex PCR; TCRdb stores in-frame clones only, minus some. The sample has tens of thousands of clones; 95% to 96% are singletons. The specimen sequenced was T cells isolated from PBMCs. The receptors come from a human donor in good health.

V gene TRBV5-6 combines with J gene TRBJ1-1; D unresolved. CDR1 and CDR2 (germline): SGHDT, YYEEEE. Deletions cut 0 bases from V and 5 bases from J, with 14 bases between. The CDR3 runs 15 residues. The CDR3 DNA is TGTGCCAGCAGCTTGGGTACCCTAAGGCGGACTGAAGCTTTCTTT. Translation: CASSLGTLRRTEAFF.

CDR3 sequence reads: CASSHPTGILAKNIQYF. CDR3 coding DNA: TGTGCCAGCAGTCACCCGACAGGGATCCTAGCCAAAAACATTCAGTACTTC. The V and J genes are TRBV28 and TRBJ2-4; 7 bases match TRBD1. The CDR3 contains 17 residues. Germline CDR1 MDHEN, CDR2 SYDVKM. The junction had 10 bases not matched to a gene; V was cut back by 5 bases and J by 0 bases.

In DNA, the CDR3 is TGTGCCAGCAGCTCCGGTTCGGGGGGGGGTGTTAATCAGCCCCAGCATTTT. Encoded protein: CASSSGSGGGVNQPQHF. The chain carries TRBV9 and TRBJ1-5, with D perhaps matching TRBD1 (5 bases). Trimming cost V 4 bases and J 4 bases, with 21 bases left between them. CDR1 SGDLS and CDR2 YYNGEE come from the germline V gene. The CDR3 loop spans 17 amino acids.

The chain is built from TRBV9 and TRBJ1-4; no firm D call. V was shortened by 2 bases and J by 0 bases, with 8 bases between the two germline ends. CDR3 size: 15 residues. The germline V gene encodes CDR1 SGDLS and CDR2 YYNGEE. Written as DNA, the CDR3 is TGTGCCAGCAGCGTCACCCGGTCAACTAATGAAAAACTGTTTTTT. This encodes CASSVTRSTNEKLFF.

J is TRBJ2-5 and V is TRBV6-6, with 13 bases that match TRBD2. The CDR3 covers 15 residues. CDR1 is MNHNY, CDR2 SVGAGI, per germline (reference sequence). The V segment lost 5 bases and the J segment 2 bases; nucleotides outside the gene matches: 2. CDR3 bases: TGTGCCAGCAGTACGACTAGCGGGGGGCAAGAGACCCAGTACTTC. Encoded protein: CASSTTSGGQETQYF.

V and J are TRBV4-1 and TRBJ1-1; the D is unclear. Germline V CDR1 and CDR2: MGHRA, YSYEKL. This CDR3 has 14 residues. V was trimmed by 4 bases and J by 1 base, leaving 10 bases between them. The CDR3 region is CASSRVDSNTEAFF. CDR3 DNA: TGCGCCAGCAGCCGCGTCGATTCGAACACTGAAGCTTTCTTT.

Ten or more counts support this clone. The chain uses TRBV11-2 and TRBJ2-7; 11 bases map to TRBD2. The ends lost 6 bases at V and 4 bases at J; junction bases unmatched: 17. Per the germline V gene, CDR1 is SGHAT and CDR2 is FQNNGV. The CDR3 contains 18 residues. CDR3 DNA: TGTGCCAGCAGATGGAAGGGACTAGCGGACTTATCGGGGTACGAGCAGTACTTC. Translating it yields CASRWKGLADLSGYEQYF.

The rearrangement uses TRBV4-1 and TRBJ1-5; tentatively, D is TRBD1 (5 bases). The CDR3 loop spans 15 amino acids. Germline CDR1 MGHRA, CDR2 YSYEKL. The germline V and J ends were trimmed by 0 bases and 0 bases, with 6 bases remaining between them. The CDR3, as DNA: TGCGCCAGCAGCCAAGACGGGGGTAGCAATCAGCCCCAGCATTTT. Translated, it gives CASSQDGGSNQPQHF.

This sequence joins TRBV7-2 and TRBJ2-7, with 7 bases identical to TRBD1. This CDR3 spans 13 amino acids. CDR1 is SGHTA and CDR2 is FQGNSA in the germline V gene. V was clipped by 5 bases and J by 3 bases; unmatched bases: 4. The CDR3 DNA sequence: TGTGCCAGCAGCCCGCGGACAGGCTACGAGCAGTACTTC. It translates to CASSPRTGYEQYF.

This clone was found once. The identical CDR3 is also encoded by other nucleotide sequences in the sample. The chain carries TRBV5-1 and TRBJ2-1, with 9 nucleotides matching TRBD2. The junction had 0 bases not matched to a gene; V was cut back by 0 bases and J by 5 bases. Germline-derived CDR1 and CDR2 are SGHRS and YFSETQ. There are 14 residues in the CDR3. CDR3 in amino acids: CASSLGLADNEQFF. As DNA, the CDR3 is TGCGCCAGCAGCTTGGGACTAGCGGACAATGAGCAGTTCTTC. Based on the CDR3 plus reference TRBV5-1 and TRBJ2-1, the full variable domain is KAGVTQTPRYLIKTRGQQVTLSCSPISGHRSVSWYQQTPGQGLQFLFEYFSETQRNKGNFPGRFSGRQFSNSRSEMNVSTLELGDSALYLCASSLGLADNEQFFGPGTRLTVL.